This T cell receptor (beta chain) was retrieved from a study of shared T cell receptors in the human thymus. Sequencing was performed with immunoSEQ multiplex PCR; in TCRdb, only in-frame clones are kept and a portion is missing. The data hold under 850,000 clones, with over 75% observed a single time. CDR1 is LNHDA, CDR2 SQIVND, per germline (reference sequence). V trimming: 5 bases; J trimming: 1 base; junction bases outside the gene matches: 6. CDR3 size: 16 residues. These data also formed part of another study, on human thymus T cells.

The sequencing sample was made of thymocytes. The receptor was derived from a boy under two years old with a congenital heart defect. The chain has TRBV19 and TRBJ2-1; 9 bases map to TRBD2. This CDR3 is CASSLLAGDSYNEQFF. CDR3 in DNA: TGTGCCAGTAGTCTCTTAGCGGGAGATTCCTACAATGAGCAGTTCTTC. Full variable domain (missing parts from reference TRBV19 and TRBJ2-1): DGGITQSPKYLFRKEGQNVTLSCEQNLNHDAMYWYRQDPGQGLRLIYYSQIVNDFQKGDIAEGYSVSREKKESFPLTVTSAQKNPTAFYLCASSLLAGDSYNEQFFGPGTRLTVL.